The 28 T cell receptor beta chains listed next were all sequenced from one sample in a study of CD8+ T cells in alopecia areata. Extracted RNA was reverse transcribed into cDNA, the sequencing template. Method: immunoSEQ multiplex PCR; TCRdb's copy keeps in-frame clones and lacks some. The sample shows about 64,000 clones, around 42% of them seen only once. Treatment specified: oral pan-JAK inhibitor, 5-10 mg twice daily. Sequencing used CD8+ T cells sorted from blood, obtained around week 36, from a patient treated with tofacitinib. These receptors were collected from a human donor with alopecia areata.

J is TRBJ1-1 and V is TRBV29-1, with 12 nucleotides matching TRBD1. After removal of 4 bases from V and 0 bases from J, the junction contained 0 bases not matched to a gene. This CDR3 has 14 residues. Germline V gives CDR1 SQVTM, CDR2 ANQGSEA. The CDR3 DNA sequence: TGCAGCGTTGGGGACAGGGGGCTGAACACTGAAGCTTTCTTT. Protein: CSVGDRGLNTEAFF.

This clone is medium-sized. The J gene is TRBJ2-2, the V gene TRBV27; 7 bases are a match to TRBD1. The CDR3 consists of 13 residues. Germline trimming cut 5 bases from V and 5 bases from J; bases unmatched to any gene: 2. Germline-derived CDR1 and CDR2 are MNHEY and SMNVEV (reference sequence). The CDR3 loop is CASSVTGTGELFF. CDR3 nucleotides: TGTGCCAGCAGTGTGACAGGGACCGGGGAGCTGTTTTTT.

This clone came up a few times. The V and J genes are TRBV6-1 and TRBJ1-2, with no clear D. The CDR3 is 12 amino acids. Trimming pared 6 bases from V and 8 bases from J, leaving 13 bases between. Germline lookup yields CDR1 MNHNS and CDR2 SASEGT. CDR3 nucleotide sequence: TGTGCCAGCAGCAAAACGGAAAGAGGCTACACCTTC. The encoded protein is CASSKTERGYTF.

Only a few counts were recorded for this clone. J is TRBJ2-7 and V is TRBV5-1; 11 positions agree with TRBD2. Germline lookup yields CDR1 SGHRS and CDR2 YFSETQ. The CDR3 runs 15 residues. V trimming: 3 bases; J trimming: 3 bases; junction bases outside the gene matches: 5. The CDR3 coding sequence is TGCGCCAGCAGCTGGGGACTAGCGGAGGGCTACGAGCAGTACTTC. Its translation is CASSWGLAEGYEQYF.

The V call is TRBV2, the J call TRBJ2-3, with D hard to call. The V end lost 5 bases, the J end lost 1 base, and 19 bases lay between the germline ends. The CDR3 spans 17 residues. CDR1 and CDR2 from the germline V gene are SNHLY and FYNNEI. CDR3 DNA sequence: TGTGCCAGCAGTCCGCTCGTGCGGAAACTGGGCACAGATACGCAGTATTTT. This translates into CASSPLVRKLGTDTQYF.

This clone was counted a few times. The chain joins TRBV7-2 to TRBJ2-7; 8 bases are shared with TRBD2. Trimming cost V 5 bases and J 7 bases; bases outside gene matches: 4. Per germline, CDR1 SGHTA and CDR2 FQGNSA. The CDR3 length is 12 residues. CDR3 region: CASSPGGWEQYF. The CDR3 region has the DNA TGTGCCAGCAGCCCGGGGGGGTGGGAGCAGTACTTC.

This clone was recorded only once. The chain joins TRBV5-1 to TRBJ2-7; D uncertain. V was trimmed by 2 bases and J by 0 bases, leaving 9 bases between them. This CDR3 is 14 amino acids long. Germline lookup yields CDR1 SGHRS and CDR2 YFSETQ. The CDR3 here is CASSFSWSSYEQYF. The CDR3 DNA sequence: TGCGCCAGCAGCTTTTCTTGGAGCTCCTACGAGCAGTACTTC. Complete variable domain (other parts from reference TRBV5-1 and TRBJ2-7): KAGVTQTPRYLIKTRGQQVTLSCSPISGHRSVSWYQQTPGQGLQFLFEYFSETQRNKGNFPGRFSGRQFSNSRSEMNVSTLELGDSALYLCASSFSWSSYEQYFGPGTRLTVT.

As concerns this clone: The sample carries other DNA sequences with the same CDR3. The chain has TRBV29-1 and TRBJ2-7; 13 positions agree with TRBD2. V was clipped by 6 bases and J by 3 bases; unmatched bases: 2. This CDR3 is 13 amino acids long. CDR1 SQVTM and CDR2 ANQGSEA come from the germline V gene. CDR3 sequence reads: CSVWTSGSYEQYF. For the CDR3, the DNA is TGCAGCGTCTGGACTAGCGGGAGCTACGAGCAGTACTTC.

The chain recombines TRBV10-3 with TRBJ2-3; weak D call: TRBD2 (6 bases). This CDR3 comprises 15 residues. Germline V lookup: CDR1 ENHRY, CDR2 SYGVKD. V gave up 4 bases and J gave up 0 bases, with 11 bases separating them. Here the CDR3 DNA reads TGTGCCATCAGTGTCGGGACTCAAAGCACAGATACGCAGTATTTT. This gives the protein CAISVGTQSTDTQYF.

This clone was recorded many times. This sequence joins TRBV11-2 and TRBJ2-7, with D uncertain. V was pared by 5 bases and J by 7 bases, with 12 bases between. The germline CDR1 and CDR2 sequences are SGHAT and FQNNGV. The CDR3 spans 12 residues. The CDR3, as DNA: TGTGCCAGCAGCAGCCCCACACCGGAGCAGTACTTC. Protein product: CASSSPTPEQYF.

The V call is TRBV6-1, the J call TRBJ2-7; D unresolved. Deletions cut 0 bases from V and 3 bases from J, with 9 bases between. CDR1 is MNHNS, CDR2 SASEGT, per germline. CDR3 size: 14 residues. CDR3: CASSEAGRNYEQYF. As DNA, the CDR3 is TGTGCCAGCAGTGAAGCGGGCAGGAACTACGAGCAGTACTTC.

This chain links TRBV29-1 with TRBJ2-1, with D perhaps being TRBD1 or TRBD2 (7 bases each). Germline CDR1 is SQVTM and CDR2 is ANQGSEA. V lost 8 bases to trimming and J lost 3 bases, with 20 bases between them. The CDR3 runs to 15 residues. CDR3 sequence reads: CSPQGEGAGYNEQFF. The CDR3 DNA is TGCAGCCCCCAGGGGGAGGGGGCAGGCTACAATGAGCAGTTCTTC.

This chain links TRBV29-1 with TRBJ2-7; the D call may be TRBD1 or TRBD2 (6 bases each). The germline V and J ends were trimmed by 7 bases and 5 bases, with 18 bases remaining between them. Germline V CDR1 and CDR2: SQVTM, ANQGSEA. The CDR3 contains 13 residues. CDR3 region: CSALGGRINEQYF. The DNA for the CDR3 is TGCAGCGCCTTAGGGGGGAGGATCAACGAGCAGTACTTC.

This clone was counted only a few times. The rearrangement uses TRBV29-1 and TRBJ2-7, with D hard to call. CDR3 length equals 12 residues. V gave up 3 bases and J gave up 3 bases, with 9 bases separating them. Germline CDR1 and CDR2: SQVTM and ANQGSEA. This chain's CDR3 is CSVDAGRYEQYF. The CDR3 region has the DNA TGCAGCGTTGATGCTGGACGCTACGAGCAGTACTTC.

The chain is built from TRBV9 and TRBJ2-7; D is perhaps TRBD2 (5 bases). The germline V gene encodes CDR1 SGDLS and CDR2 YYNGEE. The CDR3 is 13 residues long. Trimming removed 4 bases from V and 0 bases from J, with 8 bases in between. The CDR3 sequence: CASSRGSSYEQYF. DNA of the CDR3: TGTGCCAGCAGCCGAGGGAGCTCCTACGAGCAGTACTTC.

The chain is built from TRBV9 and TRBJ2-7; 9 nucleotides match TRBD2. The V segment lost 0 bases and the J segment 3 bases; nucleotides outside the gene matches: 7. Germline V lookup: CDR1 SGDLS, CDR2 YYNGEE. This CDR3 is 16 amino acids long. CDR3 in DNA: TGTGCCAGCAGCGTAGGGGGTTTAGCGGGAGACTACGAGCAGTACTTC. This encodes CASSVGGLAGDYEQYF.

The chain links TRBV30 to TRBJ1-5; maybe TRBD1 (5 bases). V lost 0 bases and J 1 base, leaving 7 bases between the germline ends. Per germline, CDR1 GTSNPN and CDR2 SVGIG (reference sequence). The CDR3 covers 14 residues. CDR3 bases: TGTGCCTGGAGTGTGGGGGAGAGCAATCAGCCCCAGCATTTT. Amino acids: CAWSVGESNQPQHF. Full variable domain (outside the CDR3, taken from reference TRBV30 and TRBJ1-5): SQTIHQWPATLVQPVGSPLSLECTVEGTSNPNLYWYRQAAGRGLQLLFYSVGIGQISSEVPQNLSASRPQDRQFILSSKKLLLSDSGFYLCAWSVGESNQPQHFGDGTRLSIL.

The V call is TRBV9, the J call TRBJ2-5; D may be TRBD1 or TRBD2 (5 bases each). The germline V gene has CDR1 SGDLS and CDR2 YYNGEE. The length of the CDR3 is 15 residues. V lost 3 bases and J lost 2, with 14 bases in between. The CDR3 spells CASSERGSWQETQYF. The DNA for the CDR3 is TGTGCCAGCAGCGAGAGGGGATCGTGGCAAGAGACCCAGTACTTC. The complete variable domain, with remaining parts taken from reference TRBV9 and TRBJ2-5, reads DSGVTQTPKHLITATGQRVTLRCSPRSGDLSVYWYQQSLDQGLQFLIQYYNGEERAKGNILERFSAQQFPDLHSELNLSSLELGDSALYFCASSERGSWQETQYFGPGTRLLVL.

This clone was observed a few times. The chain is built from TRBV5-8 and TRBJ2-1; 8 bases line up with TRBD1. The V segment lost 0 bases and the J segment 6 bases; nucleotides outside the gene matches: 8. This CDR3 is built from 16 residues. In germline, CDR1 is SGHTS, CDR2 YDEGEE. The DNA of the CDR3 is TGTGCCAGCAGCTTGGATCAGGACAGGGTGATCAATGAGCAGTTCTTC. Residues: CASSLDQDRVINEQFF.

The genes are TRBV15 and TRBJ2-7; TRBD2 might be the D (6 bases). Per germline, CDR1 LNHNV and CDR2 YYDKDF (reference sequence). V was trimmed by 3 bases and J by 11 bases, leaving 11 bases between them. The CDR3 is made up of 11 amino acids. CDR3 nucleotide sequence: TGTGCCACCAGCAGCAACCGGGAGAAGTACTTC. Encoded protein: CATSSNREKYF.

This clone was seen a handful of times. The chain combines TRBV2 with TRBJ2-1, with 12 bases lining up with TRBD2. V shed 3 bases and J 0 bases; nucleotides not matched to a gene: 6. Per germline, CDR1 SNHLY and CDR2 FYNNEI. The CDR3 consists of 18 residues. The chain's CDR3 is CASSDGTSGWSSYNEQFF. The CDR3 DNA sequence: TGTGCCAGCAGTGATGGGACTAGCGGGTGGAGCTCCTACAATGAGCAGTTCTTC.

The chain combines TRBV27 with TRBJ2-1, with TRBD2 matching over 9 bases. Germline trimming cut 2 bases from V and 7 bases from J; bases unmatched to any gene: 9. The CDR3 has 16 amino acids. The V gene's germline CDR1 is MNHEY and CDR2 SMNVEV (reference sequence). The CDR3 region is CASSLRASGMMNEQFF. The CDR3 bases are TGTGCCAGCAGTTTAAGGGCTAGCGGGATGATGAATGAGCAGTTCTTC.

The chain uses TRBV6-5 and TRBJ2-7, with TRBD1 matching 8 bases. Germline V gene sequence: CDR1 MNHEY, CDR2 SVGAGI. The CDR3 is 14 residues long. The J segment lost 2 bases and the V segment lost 6 bases, leaving 6 bases of the junction unmatched. The chain's CDR3 is CASRPGTGPYEQYF. CDR3 DNA sequence: TGTGCCAGCAGGCCGGGGACAGGCCCCTACGAGCAGTACTTC.

This rearrangement joins TRBV2 to TRBJ1-1; D unresolved. CDR3 length: 15 amino acids. CDR1 SNHLY and CDR2 FYNNEI come from the germline V gene. The V end was cut by 4 bases, the J end by 0 bases, with 12 bases between. The DNA for the CDR3 is TGTGCCAGCAGTGCCGGGCTGCCGATGAACACTGAAGCTTTCTTT. Its protein product is CASSAGLPMNTEAFF.

This chain uses TRBV30 with TRBJ1-3; D ambiguous. Germline V gene sequence: CDR1 GTSNPN, CDR2 SVGIG (reference sequence). V was trimmed by 2 bases and J by 2 bases, leaving 4 bases between them. The CDR3 extends over 12 amino acids. The CDR3 DNA reads as TGTGCCTGGAGTTACACTGGAAACACCATATATTTT. Amino acid sequence: CAWSYTGNTIYF. The full variable domain, with the rest looked up from reference TRBV30 and TRBJ1-3, is SQTIHQWPATLVQPVGSPLSLECTVEGTSNPNLYWYRQAAGRGLQLLFYSVGIGQISSEVPQNLSASRPQDRQFILSSKKLLLSDSGFYLCAWSYTGNTIYFGEGSWLTVV.

As to this clone: The junction departs from germline at one end; a sequencing error may be responsible. This chain links TRBV4-1 with TRBJ2-1; D is tentatively TRBD1 or TRBD2 (6 bases each). This CDR3 has 13 amino acids. Germline V gene lookup returns CDR1 MGHRA and CDR2 YSYEKL. Here the CDR3 DNA reads TGTGCCAGCAGCACGACAGGCGGGGATGAGCAGTTCTTC. Residues: CASSTTGGDEQFF.

The chain's CDR3 is CAISESPGQAYEQYF. The DNA of the CDR3 is TGTGCCATCAGTGAGTCTCCGGGACAGGCCTACGAGCAGTACTTC. The chain couples TRBV10-3 to TRBJ2-7; 8 bases are a match to TRBD1. Germline assignment: CDR1 ENHRY and CDR2 SYGVKD. V was clipped by 0 bases and J by 2 bases; unmatched bases: 3. The CDR3 is 15 amino acids.

This clone rates as medium-sized (0.01 to 0.1%). This chain links TRBV2 with TRBJ2-7, with 10 bases fitting TRBD1. V lost 0 bases, J lost 2 bases, and 10 bases stayed unmatched. This CDR3 is built from 18 residues. The germline CDR1 and CDR2 sequences are SNHLY and FYNNEI. The CDR3, as DNA: TGTGCCAGCAGTGAAGCGCTTTCCGGGACAGGGGACCCCTACGAGCAGTACTTC. Translation: CASSEALSGTGDPYEQYF.